This entry is about one TCR beta chain. Unique molecular identifiers featured in how the TCRbeta library was prepared. One entry per CDR3 protein results from TCRdb running MiXCR on the PCR reads. This sample yields approximately 80,000 distinct CDR3 sequences, of which 11% to 15% are seen a single time; 25% to 35% belongs to the top ten. The sample comes from a study of T-cell reconstitution after alpha-beta-depleted transplantation in children. The CDR3 consists of 20 residues. Germline V lookup: CDR1 MGHRA, CDR2 YSYEKL. V gave up 4 bases and J gave up 4 bases; unmatched junction bases: 19. This chain joins TRBV4-1 and TRBJ2-3, with 11 bases fitting TRBD2. The material sequenced was PBMCs, mostly from graft donor cells, taken 180 days after TCRalphabeta/CD19-depleted stem cell transplant. The clonotype originates from a male patient between 2 and 9 years old who had a stem cell transplant for acute lymphoblastic leukemia, so the T cells may come from the graft donor. CDR3 loop: CASSRKFSGRASSQPDTQYF. CDR3 DNA sequence: TGCGCCAGCAGCCGGAAGTTTAGCGGGAGGGCCAGTTCGCAGCCAGATACGCAGTATTTT.